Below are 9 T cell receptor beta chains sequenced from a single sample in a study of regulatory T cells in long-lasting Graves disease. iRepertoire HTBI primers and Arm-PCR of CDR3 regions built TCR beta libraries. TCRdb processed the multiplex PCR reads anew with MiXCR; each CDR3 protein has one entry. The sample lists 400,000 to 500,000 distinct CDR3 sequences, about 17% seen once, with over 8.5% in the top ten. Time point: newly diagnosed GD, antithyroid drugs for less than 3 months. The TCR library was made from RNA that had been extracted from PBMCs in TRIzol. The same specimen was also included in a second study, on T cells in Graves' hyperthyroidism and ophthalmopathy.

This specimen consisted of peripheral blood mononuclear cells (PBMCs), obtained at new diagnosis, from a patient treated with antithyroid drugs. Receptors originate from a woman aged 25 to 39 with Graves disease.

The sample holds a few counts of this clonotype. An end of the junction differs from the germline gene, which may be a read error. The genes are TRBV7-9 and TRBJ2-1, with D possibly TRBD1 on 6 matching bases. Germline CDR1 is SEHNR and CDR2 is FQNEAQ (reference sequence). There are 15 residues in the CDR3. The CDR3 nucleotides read TGTGCCAGCAGCTTCCTTGGGGGCCCCTACAACGAGCAGTTCTTC. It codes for CASSFLGGPYNEQFF.

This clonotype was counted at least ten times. The CDR3 DNA sequence: TGTGCCAGCAGGGAGACTACCTCCTACAATGAGCAGTTCTTC. Its protein product is CASRETTSYNEQFF. This chain connects TRBV27 to TRBJ2-1, with D perhaps matching TRBD2 (5 bases). This CDR3 contains 14 residues. V lost 6 bases and J 0 bases, leaving 9 bases between the germline ends. CDR1 is MNHEY and CDR2 is SMNVEV in the germline V gene (reference sequence).

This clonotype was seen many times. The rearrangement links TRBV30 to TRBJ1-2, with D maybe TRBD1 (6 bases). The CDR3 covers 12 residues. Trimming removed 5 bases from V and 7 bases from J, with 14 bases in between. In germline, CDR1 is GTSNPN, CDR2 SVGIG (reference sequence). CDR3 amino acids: CAWVQGSSGYTF. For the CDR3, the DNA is TGTGCCTGGGTACAGGGATCGTCTGGCTACACCTTC.

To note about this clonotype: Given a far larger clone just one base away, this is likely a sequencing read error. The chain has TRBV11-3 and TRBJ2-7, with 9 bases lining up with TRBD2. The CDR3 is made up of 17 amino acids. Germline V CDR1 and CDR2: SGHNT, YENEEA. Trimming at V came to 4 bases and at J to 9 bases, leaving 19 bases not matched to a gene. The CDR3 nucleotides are TGTGCCAGCAGCTCGGGGGAGACTAGCGGCCTTTACGGAGGGCAGTACTTC. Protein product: CASSSGETSGLYGGQYF.

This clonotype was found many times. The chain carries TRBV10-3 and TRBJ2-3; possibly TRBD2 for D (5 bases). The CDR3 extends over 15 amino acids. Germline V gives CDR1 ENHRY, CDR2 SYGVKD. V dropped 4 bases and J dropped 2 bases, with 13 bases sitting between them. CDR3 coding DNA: TGTGCCATCAGTGTCCTAGCTGAATACACAGATACGCAGTATTTT. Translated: CAISVLAEYTDTQYF.

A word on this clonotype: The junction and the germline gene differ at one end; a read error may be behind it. The CDR3: CASKKGSTDTRYF. CDR3 DNA: TGTGCCAGCAAGAAGGGTAGCACAGATACGCGGTATTTT. The rearrangement links TRBV6-2 or TRBV6-3 to TRBJ2-3; D not certain. Germline CDR1 is MNHEY and CDR2 is SVGEGT. The CDR3 spans 13 residues.

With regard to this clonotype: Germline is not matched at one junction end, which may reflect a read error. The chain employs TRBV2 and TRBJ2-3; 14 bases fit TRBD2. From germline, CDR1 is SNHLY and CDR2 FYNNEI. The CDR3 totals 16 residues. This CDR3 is CATSDSGTSGRYTQYF. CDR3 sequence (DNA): TGTGCCACCAGTGACTCCGGGACTAGCGGGAGATATACGCAGTATTTT.

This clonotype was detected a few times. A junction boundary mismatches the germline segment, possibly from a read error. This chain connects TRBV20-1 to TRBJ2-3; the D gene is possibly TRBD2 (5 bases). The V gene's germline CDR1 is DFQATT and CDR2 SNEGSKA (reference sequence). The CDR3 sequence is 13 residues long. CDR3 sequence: CSGERPGTDTRYF. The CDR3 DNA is TGCAGTGGTGAGCGGCCAGGCACAGATACGCGGTATTTT.

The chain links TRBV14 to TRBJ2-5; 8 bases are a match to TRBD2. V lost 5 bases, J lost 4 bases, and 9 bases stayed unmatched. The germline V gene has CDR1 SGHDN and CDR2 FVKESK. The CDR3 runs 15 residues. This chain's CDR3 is CASSFAGGGRETQYF. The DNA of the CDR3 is TGTGCCAGCAGCTTTGCGGGAGGAGGACGAGAGACCCAGTACTTC.